These T cell receptor beta chains were read from a single sample in a study of monozygotic twins with inflammatory bowel disease. TCRdb derives one entry per CDR3 protein from the 5' RACE reads, leaving out DNA. The table for this sample gives about 160,000 distinct CDR3 sequences. The sequenced sample was blood. The receptors derive from a human donor with ulcerative colitis or Crohn's disease, or a healthy co-twin of an affected twin (not recorded which). Both conserved end residues are part of each CDR3.

>TRBJ2-3|TRBV24-1
CATSNPGHGTDTQYF
>TRBJ1-1|TRBV12-3/TRBV12-4
CASSLRGPAFF
>TRBJ2-3|TRBV6-4
CASSDGGSTDTQYF
>TRBJ2-3|TRBV7-2
CASSLRMGDTQYF
>TRBJ2-6|TRBV11-2
CASSLDAGANVLTF
>TRBJ2-3|TRBV28
CASSLAGVSTDTQYF
>TRBJ2-5|TRBV7-9
CASSLDGGLSETQYF
>TRBJ1-5|TRBV2
CASSEWGREDNQPQHF
>TRBJ2-3|TRBV29-1
CSVRAGGTDTQYF
>TRBJ1-5|TRBV7-2
CASSFDEIGGPQHF
>TRBJ2-3|TRBV6-1
CASSTPPGLAGTDTQYF
>TRBJ1-1|TRBV20-1
CSARPTGQYTEAFF
>TRBJ2-3|TRBV20-1
CSARATGEGGDTQYF
>TRBJ2-2|TRBV7-3
CASSSSMVGGPGELFF
>TRBJ1-4|TRBV4-2
CASSPVGPNEKLFF
>TRBJ1-2|TRBV20-1
CSARPGNYGYTF
>TRBJ1-2|TRBV5-1
CASSLAEDYGYTF
>TRBJ2-1|TRBV29-1
CSVRGDRALTDEQFF
>TRBJ1-3|TRBV6-1
CASSLADAASGNTIYF
>TRBJ2-3|TRBV5-4
CASSLAGRTDTQYF
>TRBJ2-7|TRBV28
CASNTRREQYF
>TRBJ2-3|TRBV5-1
CASSRSRGGKDTQYF
>TRBJ1-1|TRBV12-3/TRBV12-4
CASSLATGLDTEAFF
>TRBJ2-7|TRBV5-1
CASTITGTGVYEQYF
>TRBJ2-3|TRBV7-2
CASSSPTGADTQYF
>TRBJ2-3|TRBV6-1
CASRASLGTDTQYF
>TRBJ2-5|TRBV20-1
CSARTQAGGSKETQYF
>TRBJ2-7|TRBV6-5
CASSYSPSSSYEQYF
>TRBJ2-1|TRBV20-1
CSAWTSGDNEQFF
>TRBJ2-7|TRBV7-2
CASSASGSVYEQYF
>TRBJ1-1|TRBV10-3
CAISATTWNTEAFF
>TRBJ2-3|TRBV20-1
CSARAEVRYHPDTQYF
>TRBJ2-7|TRBV5-1
CASSPGTVASYEQYF
>TRBJ1-6|TRBV25-1
CASSEAVSSYNSPLHF
>TRBJ1-2|TRBV27
CASSALRGGYGYTF
>TRBJ1-5|TRBV27
CASSPSAGESGQPQHF
>TRBJ2-5|TRBV7-9
CASSLASWPYQETQYF